This T cell receptor (beta chain) was sequenced for a study of T cells in Graves' hyperthyroidism and ophthalmopathy (dated by TCRdb to between 2018 and 2021). Regarding the research as a whole: Peripheral blood was collected at initial diagnosis, before any treatment. TCR V-J signatures able to tell the groups apart were searched for in a discovery cohort of some 100 patients, of whom roughly 42 had Graves' ophthalmopathy and 55 to 65 had stable Graves' hyperthyroidism. Prospective prediction of ophthalmopathy was tested in an independent validation cohort of 18 to 20 hyperthyroidism patients and some 17 patients who later progressed to ophthalmopathy. For training and testing, the 80 to 100 patients in the discovery cohort were randomly divided in a 7:3 ratio. Thyroid tissue and blood T-cell repertoires from roughly six Graves' hyperthyroidism patients were also compared in the study. After blood sampling, hyperthyroidism patients were treated with methimazole at a starting dose of 30 mg daily, and ophthalmopathy patients were treated with high-dose intravenous methylprednisolone. The paper describes TCR Vbeta CDR3 sequencing of some 130 peripheral blood samples, made up of roughly 40 ophthalmopathy patients, some 80 hyperthyroidism patients and 17 progressor patients.

Results and caveats for the whole study, not just this receptor: In validation, the model predicted progression to ophthalmopathy with over 65% sensitivity and about 73% specificity, a median of 6.5 months before onset. Blood samples also contained most of the expanded thyroid clonotypes (frequency above 0.001), which suggests that blood repertoires may reflect thyroid immune responses. Ophthalmopathy was separated from stable hyperthyroidism by a 13 V-J signature model, with over 85% sensitivity and approximately 81% specificity obtained in cross-validation and 80%/75% obtained in testing. Sample size was not statistically predetermined, and investigators were not blinded to group allocation.

The TCR beta CDR3 regions were amplified from RNA transcripts. A first-round RT-PCR of the TCR CDR3 used the HTBI primer set with the Qiagen OneStep RT-PCR kit. Libraries were constructed in a second round of multiplex PCR, after which size selection and purification were performed. The libraries were sequenced on an Illumina HiSeq2000 using paired-end 100 bp reads. The authors processed their data as follows. Raw data were processed with SOAPnuke, discarding reads with adapters, uncalled bases, mean Phred below 15, or no exact constant-primer or identifier match. High-quality paired reads were merged with COPE v1.2.5, and unique nucleotide sequences were defined as clonotypes. MiTCR v1.1 was used to align clonotypes to the IMGT TRBV, TRBD and TRBJ reference segments. Only V-J combinations with frequency above 0.0001, covering 99% to 99.2% of repertoires, were analysed. A TCS score was defined as the ratio between F50 (clonal expansion) and ExV (chaos), using BLOSUM62-based TCRdist between CDR3 peptides within each V-J. Welch's t-statistics and random forest reduced around 550 V-J features to roughly 13, which were used in a naive Bayes classifier (R e1071). TCRdb trimmed the raw reads at Q25, called clones with MiXCR and kept productive beta chains. Every distinct CDR3 protein forms one entry, paired with its most common genes and DNA. None of the V and J calls come from the authors' own analysis; TCRdb made them. The sample records fewer than 450,000 distinct CDR3 sequences, around 15% of which are singletons. The ten largest clones take up 25% to 30% of the sample.

The CDR3, from cysteine to phenylalanine, totals 14 residues. Just the 42-base CDR3 DNA is kept, in frame starting at base 1. Relative to germline, V is missing 5 bases and J is missing 2 bases, with 3 bases of the junction outside any gene match. CDR1 and CDR2, per the germline V gene, are SNHLY and FYNNEI. In the ophthalmopathy patients, disease was moderately to severely active, with a Clinical Activity Score of 3 or more, a NOSPECS grade of 4 or more, and a duration of less than 3 months. The study excluded patients with uncontrolled infections, other autoimmune diseases, pregnancy or lactation. Diagnoses relied on clinical symptoms, serum thyroxine and TRAb, thyroid ultrasound and orbital computed tomography. Ficoll-Paque density gradient centrifugation was used to isolate PBMCs from under 11 ml of fresh peripheral blood. Total RNA was extracted with Trizol reagent, and quality was checked on an Agilent 2100 Bioanalyzer.

This clonotype occurred many times. Its antigen is still unknown. No quality values exist for individual bases; no much larger clone is one base distant. The chain uses TRBV2 and TRBJ1-2, with TRBD1 matching 9 junction bases. This TCR was recovered from a man aged 50 to 60 with Graves' ophthalmopathy. Sequencing was performed on blood. In nucleotide form, the sequence is TGTGCCAGCAGTCAGACAGGGGGAAACTATGGCTACACCTTC. Translation gives CASSQTGGNYGYTF.